In this sample, the clone carrying this T cell receptor beta chain turned up many times. The antigen is undetermined. Ophthalmopathy cases met thresholds of Clinical Activity Score at least 3, NOSPECS grade at least 4 and duration under 3 months. Uncontrolled infection, other autoimmune disease, pregnancy or lactation disqualified patients from enrolment. The data were obtained in a study of T cells in Graves' hyperthyroidism and ophthalmopathy. Points from the study as a whole: Blood also carried most thyroid clonotypes expanded above 0.001. A model built on 13 V-J features separated ophthalmopathy from stable hyperthyroidism.

Trimming shortened V by 0 bases and J by 10 bases, and 13 bases separated the two germline ends. The CDR3 loop spans 14 amino acids. CDR1 is SGDLS and CDR2 is YYNGEE in the germline V gene. The CDR3 regions of TCR beta were amplified from RNA transcripts. The study used the HTBI primer set for a first-round RT-PCR of the TCR CDR3. MiXCR, applied by TCRdb to the multiplex PCR reads, yields one record per CDR3 protein. Of over 250,000 distinct CDR3 sequences in the sample, over 15% were seen once. The chain links TRBV9 to TRBJ1-4, with TRBD1 as a possible D gene (5 bases). Source material: blood. This receptor was obtained from an older woman with Graves' ophthalmopathy. The DNA for the CDR3 is TGTGCCAGCAGCGTAGGAGGGGACGGTGCAAAACTGTTTTTT. This codes for CASSVGGDGAKLFF.